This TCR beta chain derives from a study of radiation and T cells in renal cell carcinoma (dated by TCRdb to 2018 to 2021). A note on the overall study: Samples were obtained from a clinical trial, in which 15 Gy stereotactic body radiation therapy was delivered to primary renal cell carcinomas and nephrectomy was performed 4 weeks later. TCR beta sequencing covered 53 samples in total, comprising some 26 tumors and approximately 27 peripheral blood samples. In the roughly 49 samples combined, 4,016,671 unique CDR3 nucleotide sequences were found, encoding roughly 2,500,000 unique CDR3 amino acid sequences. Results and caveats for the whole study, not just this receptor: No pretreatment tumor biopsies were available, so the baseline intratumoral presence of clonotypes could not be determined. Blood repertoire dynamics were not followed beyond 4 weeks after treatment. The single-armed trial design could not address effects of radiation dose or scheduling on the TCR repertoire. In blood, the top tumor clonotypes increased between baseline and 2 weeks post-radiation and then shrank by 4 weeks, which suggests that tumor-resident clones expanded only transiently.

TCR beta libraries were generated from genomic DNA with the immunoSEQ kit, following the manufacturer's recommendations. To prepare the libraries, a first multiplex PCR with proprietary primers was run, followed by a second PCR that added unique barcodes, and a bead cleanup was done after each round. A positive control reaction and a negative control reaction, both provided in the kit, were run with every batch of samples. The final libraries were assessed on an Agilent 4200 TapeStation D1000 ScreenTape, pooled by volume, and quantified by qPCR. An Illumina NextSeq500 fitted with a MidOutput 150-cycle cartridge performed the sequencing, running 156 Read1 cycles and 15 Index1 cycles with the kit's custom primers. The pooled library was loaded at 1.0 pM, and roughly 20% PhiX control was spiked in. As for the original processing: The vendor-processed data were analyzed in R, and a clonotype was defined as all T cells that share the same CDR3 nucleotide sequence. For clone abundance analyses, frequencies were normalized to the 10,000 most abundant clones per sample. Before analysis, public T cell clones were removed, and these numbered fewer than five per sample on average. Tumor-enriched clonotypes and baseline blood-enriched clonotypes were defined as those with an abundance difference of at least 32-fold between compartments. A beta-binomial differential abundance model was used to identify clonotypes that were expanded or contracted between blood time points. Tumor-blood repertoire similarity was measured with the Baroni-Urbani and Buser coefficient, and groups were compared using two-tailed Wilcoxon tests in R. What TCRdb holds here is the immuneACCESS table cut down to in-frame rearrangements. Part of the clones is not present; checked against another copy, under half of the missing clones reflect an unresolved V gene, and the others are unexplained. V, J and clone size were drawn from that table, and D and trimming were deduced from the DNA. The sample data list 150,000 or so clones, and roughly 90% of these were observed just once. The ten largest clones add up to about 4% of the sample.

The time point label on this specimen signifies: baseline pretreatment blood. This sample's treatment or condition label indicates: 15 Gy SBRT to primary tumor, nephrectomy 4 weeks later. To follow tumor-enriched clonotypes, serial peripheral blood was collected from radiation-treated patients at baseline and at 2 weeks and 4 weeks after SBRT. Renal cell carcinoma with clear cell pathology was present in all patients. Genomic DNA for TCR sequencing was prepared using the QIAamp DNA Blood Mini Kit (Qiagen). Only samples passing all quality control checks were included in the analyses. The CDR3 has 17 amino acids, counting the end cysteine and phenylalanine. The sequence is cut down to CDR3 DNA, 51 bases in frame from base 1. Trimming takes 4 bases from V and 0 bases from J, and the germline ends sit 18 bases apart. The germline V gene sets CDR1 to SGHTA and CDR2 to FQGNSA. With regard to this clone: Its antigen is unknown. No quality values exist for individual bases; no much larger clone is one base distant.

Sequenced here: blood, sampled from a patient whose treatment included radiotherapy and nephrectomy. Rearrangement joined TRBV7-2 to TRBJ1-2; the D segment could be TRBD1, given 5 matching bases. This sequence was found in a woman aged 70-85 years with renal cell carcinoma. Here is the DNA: TGTGCCAGCAGCTCTGAGGTAGGGGCCAGAGCTAACTATGGCTACACCTTC. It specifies CASSSEVGARANYGYTF.